A selection of T cell receptor beta chains follows, all from one sample in a study of lymphopenia after photon versus proton radiotherapy. The data were produced by immunoSEQ multiplex PCR, yet TCRdb's version contains in-frame clones alone and is incomplete. The table shows 150,000 to 200,000 clones, with 70% to 90% occurring only once. The sequences come from peripheral blood, collected from a patient treated with photon-based radiotherapy. The origin of the receptors is a man aged 45 to 65 with gastric cancer. CDR3s include the opening cysteine and the closing phenylalanine or tryptophan. Each record gives: CDR3 DNA, CDR3 protein, D gene, clone size, V gene, CDR3 length, J gene. A D gene is named only where the DNA matches it firmly. The size of a clone is reported for some rows only, either as once, few or many, or as a class for expanded clones.

TGTGCCAGCAGCTTGGGTATCCGGCTAGCGGGGACTAGCACAGATACGCAGTATTTT CASSLGIRLAGTSTDTQYF TRBD2 - TRBV5-4 19 TRBJ2-3
TGTGCCAGCAGCTTAGCGCCTCCCAGGAGGGGCACTGAAGCTTTCTTT CASSLAPPRRGTEAFF - - TRBV7-2 16 TRBJ1-1
TGTGCCAGCAGCCAAGCTTGGGCAGCGGGAGGGCCCGGGGGTGAGCAGTTCTTC CASSQAWAAGGPGGEQFF TRBD2 - TRBV14 18 TRBJ2-1
TGTGCCAGCAGCCGGACTAGCGGTGAGCAGTACTTC CASSRTSGEQYF TRBD2 - TRBV6-5 12 TRBJ2-7
TGCGCCAGCAGCTTGGTCGGTTCTGGAGATACGCAGTATTTT CASSLVGSGDTQYF - - TRBV5-1 14 TRBJ2-3
TGTGCCAGCAGCGGCCGGGACTCCAATGAGCAGTTCTTC CASSGRDSNEQFF - few TRBV9 13 TRBJ2-1
TGTGCCAGCAGCTCCGGACTAGCGGGGTCGAGCTCCTACAATGAGCAGTTCTTC CASSSGLAGSSSYNEQFF TRBD2 - TRBV7-8 18 TRBJ2-1
TGTGCCAGCACCAAAAGCGGGGGCGGATCCTACAATGAGCAGTTCTTC CASTKSGGGSYNEQFF TRBD2 - TRBV2 16 TRBJ2-1
TGTGCCAGCAGCTGGATAGACAAAGTGGCTGAAGCTTTCTTT CASSWIDKVAEAFF - - TRBV5-4 14 TRBJ1-1
TGTGCCAGCAGCCCCCCGGGGGGTCACAATCAGCCCCAGCATTTT CASSPPGGHNQPQHF - - TRBV7-9 15 TRBJ1-5